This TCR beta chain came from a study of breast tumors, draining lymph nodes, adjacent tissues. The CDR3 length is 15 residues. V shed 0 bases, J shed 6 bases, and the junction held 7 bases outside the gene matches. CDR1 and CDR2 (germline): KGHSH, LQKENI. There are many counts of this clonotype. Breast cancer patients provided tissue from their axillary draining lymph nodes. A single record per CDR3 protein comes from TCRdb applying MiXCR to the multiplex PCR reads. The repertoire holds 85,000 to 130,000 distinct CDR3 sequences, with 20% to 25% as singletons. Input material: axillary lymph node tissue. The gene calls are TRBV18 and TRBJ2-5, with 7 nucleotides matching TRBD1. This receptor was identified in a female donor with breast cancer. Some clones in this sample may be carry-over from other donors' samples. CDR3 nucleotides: TGTGCCAGCTCACCACCCACAGGGGAAGGGCAGACCCAGTACTTC. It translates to CASSPPTGEGQTQYF.